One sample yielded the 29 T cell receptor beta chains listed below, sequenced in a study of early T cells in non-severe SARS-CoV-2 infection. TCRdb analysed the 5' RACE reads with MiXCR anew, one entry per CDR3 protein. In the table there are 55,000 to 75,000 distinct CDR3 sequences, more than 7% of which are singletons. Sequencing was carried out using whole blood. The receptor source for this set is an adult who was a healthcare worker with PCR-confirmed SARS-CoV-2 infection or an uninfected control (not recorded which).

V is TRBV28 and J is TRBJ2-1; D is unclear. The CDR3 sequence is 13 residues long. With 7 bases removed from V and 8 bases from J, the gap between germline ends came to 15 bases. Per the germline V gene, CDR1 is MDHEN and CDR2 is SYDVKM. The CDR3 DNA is TGTGCCAGCACCCTGAGGAACTTCCATGAGCAGTTCTTC. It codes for CASTLRNFHEQFF.

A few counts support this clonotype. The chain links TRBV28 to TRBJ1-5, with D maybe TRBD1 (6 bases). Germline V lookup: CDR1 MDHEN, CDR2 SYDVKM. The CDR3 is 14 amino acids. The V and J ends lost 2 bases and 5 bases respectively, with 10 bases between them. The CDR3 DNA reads TGTGCCAGCAGTTTAATGGGGGGCTATCAGCCCCAGCATTTT. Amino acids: CASSLMGGYQPQHF.

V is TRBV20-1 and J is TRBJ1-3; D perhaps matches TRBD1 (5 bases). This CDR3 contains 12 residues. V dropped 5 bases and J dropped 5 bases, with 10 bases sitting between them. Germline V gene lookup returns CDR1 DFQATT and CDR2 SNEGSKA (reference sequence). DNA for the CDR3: TGCAGTGCTGAGACAGAGAGAAACACCATATATTTT. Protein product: CSAETERNTIYF.

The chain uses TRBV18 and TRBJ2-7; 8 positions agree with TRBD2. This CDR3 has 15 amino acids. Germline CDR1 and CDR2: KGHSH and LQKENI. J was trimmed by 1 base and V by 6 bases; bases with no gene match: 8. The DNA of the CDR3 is TGTGCCAGCTCCCCTAGCGGGCGCGGGTCCTACGAGCAGTACTTC. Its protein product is CASSPSGRGSYEQYF.

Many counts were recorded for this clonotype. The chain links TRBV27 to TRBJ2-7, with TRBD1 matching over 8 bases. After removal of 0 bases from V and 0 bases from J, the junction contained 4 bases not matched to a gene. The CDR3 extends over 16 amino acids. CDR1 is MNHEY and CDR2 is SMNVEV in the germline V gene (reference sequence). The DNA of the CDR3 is TGTGCCAGCAGTTTATCCCCAGGGACAGGCTCCTACGAGCAGTACTTC. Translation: CASSLSPGTGSYEQYF.

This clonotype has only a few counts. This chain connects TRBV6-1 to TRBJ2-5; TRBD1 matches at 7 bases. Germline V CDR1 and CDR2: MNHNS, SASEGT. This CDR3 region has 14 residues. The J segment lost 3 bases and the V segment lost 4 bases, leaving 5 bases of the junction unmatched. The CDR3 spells CASSGNRGKETQYF. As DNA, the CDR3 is TGTGCCAGCAGTGGGAACAGGGGTAAAGAGACCCAGTACTTC.

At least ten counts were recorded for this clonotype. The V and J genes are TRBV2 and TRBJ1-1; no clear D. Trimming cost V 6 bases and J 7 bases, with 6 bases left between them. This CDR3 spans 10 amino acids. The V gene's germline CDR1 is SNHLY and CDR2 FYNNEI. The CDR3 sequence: CASRAFEAFF. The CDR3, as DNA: TGTGCCAGCAGGGCATTTGAAGCTTTCTTT.

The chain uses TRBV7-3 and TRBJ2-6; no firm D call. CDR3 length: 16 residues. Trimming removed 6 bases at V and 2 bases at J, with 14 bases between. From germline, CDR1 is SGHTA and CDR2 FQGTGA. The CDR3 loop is CASSLLVAPGANVLTF. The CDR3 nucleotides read TGTGCCAGCAGTCTACTTGTCGCTCCTGGGGCCAACGTCCTGACTTTC.

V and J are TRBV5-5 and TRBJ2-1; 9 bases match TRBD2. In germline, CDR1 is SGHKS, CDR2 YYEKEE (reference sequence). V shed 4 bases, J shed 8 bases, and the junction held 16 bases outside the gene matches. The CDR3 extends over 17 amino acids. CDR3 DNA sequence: TGTGCCAGCAGCCACCGTCTAGCGGGGTCCTCTAAGTATGAGCAGTTCTTC. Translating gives CASSHRLAGSSKYEQFF.

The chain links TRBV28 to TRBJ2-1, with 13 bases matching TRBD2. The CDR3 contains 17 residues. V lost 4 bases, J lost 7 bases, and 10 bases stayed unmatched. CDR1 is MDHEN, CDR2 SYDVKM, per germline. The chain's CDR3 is CASSYPRTSGSFNEQFF. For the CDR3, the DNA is TGTGCCAGCAGTTACCCCCGGACTAGCGGGAGTTTTAATGAGCAGTTCTTC.

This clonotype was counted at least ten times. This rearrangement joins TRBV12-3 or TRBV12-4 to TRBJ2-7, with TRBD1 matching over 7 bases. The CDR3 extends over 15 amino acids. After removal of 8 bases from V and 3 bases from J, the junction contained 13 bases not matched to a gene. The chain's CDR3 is CASQTPVDRVYEQYF. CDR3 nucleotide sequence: TGTGCCAGCCAGACCCCCGTTGACAGGGTCTACGAGCAGTACTTC.

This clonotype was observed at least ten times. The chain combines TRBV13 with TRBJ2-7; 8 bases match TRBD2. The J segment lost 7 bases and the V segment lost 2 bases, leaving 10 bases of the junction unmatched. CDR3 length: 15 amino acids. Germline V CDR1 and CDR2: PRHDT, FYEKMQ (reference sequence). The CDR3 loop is CASSLPREGSWEQYF. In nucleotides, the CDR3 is TGTGCCAGCAGCTTACCCCGGGAGGGGTCTTGGGAGCAGTACTTC.

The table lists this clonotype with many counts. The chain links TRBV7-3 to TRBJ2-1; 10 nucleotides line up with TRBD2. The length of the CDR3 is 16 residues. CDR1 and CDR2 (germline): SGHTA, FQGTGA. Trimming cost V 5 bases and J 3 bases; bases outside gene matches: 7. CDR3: CASSLPGTSVYNEQFF. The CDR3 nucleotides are TGTGCCAGCAGCCTTCCCGGGACTAGCGTCTACAATGAGCAGTTCTTC.

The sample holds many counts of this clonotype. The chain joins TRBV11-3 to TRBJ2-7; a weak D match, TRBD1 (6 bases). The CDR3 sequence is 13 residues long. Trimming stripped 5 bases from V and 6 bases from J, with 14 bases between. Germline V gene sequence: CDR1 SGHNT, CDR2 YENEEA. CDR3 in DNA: TGTGCCAGCAGCACTCAGGGGACGGGCGAGCAGTACTTC. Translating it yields CASSTQGTGEQYF.

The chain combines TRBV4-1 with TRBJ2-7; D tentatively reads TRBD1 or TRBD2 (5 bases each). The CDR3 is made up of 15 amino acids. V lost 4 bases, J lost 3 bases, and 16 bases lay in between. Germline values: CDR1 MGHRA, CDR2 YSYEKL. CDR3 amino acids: CASSRQARGDYEQYF. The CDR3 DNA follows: TGCGCCAGCAGCCGCCAAGCGCGAGGGGACTACGAGCAGTACTTC.

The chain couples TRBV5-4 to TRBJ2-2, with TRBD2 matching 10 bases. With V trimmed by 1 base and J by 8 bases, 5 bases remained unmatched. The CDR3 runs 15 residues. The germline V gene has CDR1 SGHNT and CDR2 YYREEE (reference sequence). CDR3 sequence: CASSLSGTSEGELFF. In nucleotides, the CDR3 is TGTGCCAGCAGCTTGAGCGGGACTAGCGAAGGGGAGCTGTTTTTT.

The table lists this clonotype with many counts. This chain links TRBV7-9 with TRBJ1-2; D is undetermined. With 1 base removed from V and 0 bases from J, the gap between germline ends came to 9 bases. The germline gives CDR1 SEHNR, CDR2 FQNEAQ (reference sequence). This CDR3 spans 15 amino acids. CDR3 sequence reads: CASSLEGNANYGYTF. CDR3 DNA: TGTGCCAGCAGCTTAGAGGGAAACGCTAACTATGGCTACACCTTC.

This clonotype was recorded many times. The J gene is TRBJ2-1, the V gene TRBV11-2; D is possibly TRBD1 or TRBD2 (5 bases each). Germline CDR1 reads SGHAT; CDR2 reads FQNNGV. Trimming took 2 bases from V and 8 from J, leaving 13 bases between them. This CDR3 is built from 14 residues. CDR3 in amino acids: CASSLSTARDEQFF. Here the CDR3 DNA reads TGTGCCAGCAGCTTATCGACAGCGAGGGATGAGCAGTTCTTC.

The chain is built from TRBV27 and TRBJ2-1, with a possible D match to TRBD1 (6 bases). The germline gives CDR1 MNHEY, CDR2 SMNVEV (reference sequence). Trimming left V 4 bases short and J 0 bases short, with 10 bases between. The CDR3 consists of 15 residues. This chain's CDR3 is CASSYRASSYNEQFF. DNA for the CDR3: TGTGCCAGCAGTTACAGGGCGAGCTCCTACAATGAGCAGTTCTTC.

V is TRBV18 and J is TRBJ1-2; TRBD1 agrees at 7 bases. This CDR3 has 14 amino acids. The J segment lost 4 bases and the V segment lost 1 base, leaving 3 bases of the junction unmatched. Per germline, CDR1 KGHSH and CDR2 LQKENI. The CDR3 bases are TGTGCCAGCTCACCACAGGGGGCAGGCTATGGCTACACCTTC. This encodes CASSPQGAGYGYTF.

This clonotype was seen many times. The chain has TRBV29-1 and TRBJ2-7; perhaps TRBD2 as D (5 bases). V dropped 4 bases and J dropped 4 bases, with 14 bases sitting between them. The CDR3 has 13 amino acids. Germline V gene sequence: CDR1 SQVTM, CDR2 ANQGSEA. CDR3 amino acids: CSVGSGEHYEQYF. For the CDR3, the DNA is TGCAGCGTTGGGAGCGGAGAACATTACGAGCAGTACTTC.

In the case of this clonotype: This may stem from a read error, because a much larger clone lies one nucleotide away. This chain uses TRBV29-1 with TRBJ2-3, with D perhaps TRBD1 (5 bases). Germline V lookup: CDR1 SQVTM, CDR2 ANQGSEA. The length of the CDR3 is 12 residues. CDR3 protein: CSVVQGTDTQCF. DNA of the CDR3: TGCAGCGTTGTGCAGGGCACAGATACGCAGTGTTTT.

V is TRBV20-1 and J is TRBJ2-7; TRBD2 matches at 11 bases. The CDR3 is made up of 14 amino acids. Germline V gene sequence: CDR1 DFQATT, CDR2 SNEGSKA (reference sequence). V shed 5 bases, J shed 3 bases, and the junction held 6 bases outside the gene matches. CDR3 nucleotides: TGCAGTGCTGCCCGACTAGCGGGAAGCTACGAGCAGTACTTC. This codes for CSAARLAGSYEQYF.

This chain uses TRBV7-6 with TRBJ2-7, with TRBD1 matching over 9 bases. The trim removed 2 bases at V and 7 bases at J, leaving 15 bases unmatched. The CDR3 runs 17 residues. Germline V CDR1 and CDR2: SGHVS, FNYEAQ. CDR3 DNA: TGTGCCAGCAGCTTACGACCCGGGACCAGACAGGGGGAAGAGCAGTACTTC. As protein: CASSLRPGTRQGEEQYF.

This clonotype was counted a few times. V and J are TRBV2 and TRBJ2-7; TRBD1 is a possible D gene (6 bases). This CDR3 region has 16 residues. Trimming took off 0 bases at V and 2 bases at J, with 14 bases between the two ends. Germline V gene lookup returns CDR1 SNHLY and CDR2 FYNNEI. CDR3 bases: TGTGCCAGCAGTGAAGCCCCCTGGACAGCGGCCTACGAGCAGTACTTC. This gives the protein CASSEAPWTAAYEQYF.

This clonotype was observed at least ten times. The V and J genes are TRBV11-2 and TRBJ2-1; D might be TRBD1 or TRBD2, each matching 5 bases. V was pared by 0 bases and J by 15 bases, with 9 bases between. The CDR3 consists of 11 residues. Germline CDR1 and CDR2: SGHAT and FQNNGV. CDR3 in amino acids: CASSLDLGTFF. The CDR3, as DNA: TGTGCCAGCAGCTTAGATCTCGGGACGTTCTTC.

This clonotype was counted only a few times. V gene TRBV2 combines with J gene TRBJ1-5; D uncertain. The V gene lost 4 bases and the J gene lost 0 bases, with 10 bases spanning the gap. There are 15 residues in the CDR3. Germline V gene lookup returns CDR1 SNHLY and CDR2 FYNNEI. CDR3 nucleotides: TGTGCCAGCAGTGGAATAGGAAATAGCAATCAGCCCCAGCATTTT. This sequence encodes CASSGIGNSNQPQHF.

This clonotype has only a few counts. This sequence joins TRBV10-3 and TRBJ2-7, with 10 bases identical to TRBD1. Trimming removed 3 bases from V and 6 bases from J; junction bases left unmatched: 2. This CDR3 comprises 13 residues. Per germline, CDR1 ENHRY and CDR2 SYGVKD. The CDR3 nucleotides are TGTGCCATCAGTGACCGGACAGGGGGCGAGCAGTACTTC. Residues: CAISDRTGGEQYF.

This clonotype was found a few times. The CDR3 DNA follows: TGTGCCAGCAGCTCCGACTCGCGGGAGGGCCGGGGCACAGATACGCAGTATTTT. It translates to CASSSDSREGRGTDTQYF. The chain combines TRBV13 with TRBJ2-3, with 9 bases matching TRBD2. The CDR3 covers 18 residues. Germline V gene data show CDR1 as PRHDT and CDR2 as FYEKMQ (reference sequence). V shed 4 bases, J shed 1 base, and the junction held 12 bases outside the gene matches.